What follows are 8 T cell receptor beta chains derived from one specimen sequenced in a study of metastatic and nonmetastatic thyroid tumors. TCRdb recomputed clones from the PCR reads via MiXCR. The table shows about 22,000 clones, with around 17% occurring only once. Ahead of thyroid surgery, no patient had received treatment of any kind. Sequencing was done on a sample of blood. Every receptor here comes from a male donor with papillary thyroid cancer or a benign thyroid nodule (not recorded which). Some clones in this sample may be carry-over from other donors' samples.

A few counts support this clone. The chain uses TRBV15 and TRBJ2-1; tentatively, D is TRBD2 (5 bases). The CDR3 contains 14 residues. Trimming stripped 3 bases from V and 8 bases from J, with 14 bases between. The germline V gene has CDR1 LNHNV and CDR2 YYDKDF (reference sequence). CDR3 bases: TGTGCCACCAGCAGTCCGGAGGTCCTCGATGAGCAGTTCTTC. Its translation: CATSSPEVLDEQFF.

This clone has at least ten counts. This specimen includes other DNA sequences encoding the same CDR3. This CDR3 is CSVAHSGTEAFF. The CDR3 DNA sequence: TGCAGCGTGGCTCATTCTGGAACTGAAGCTTTCTTT. This chain uses TRBV29-1 with TRBJ1-1; no definite D call. From germline, CDR1 is SQVTM and CDR2 ANQGSEA. This CDR3 is built from 12 residues. V lost 6 bases and J lost 5, with 13 bases in between. Looking up the rest from reference TRBV29-1 and TRBJ1-1 gives the full variable domain: SAVISQKPSRDICQRGTSLTIQCQVDSQVTMMFWYRQQPGQSLTLIATANQGSEATYESGFVIDKFPISRPNLTFSTLTVSNMSPEDSSIYLCSVAHSGTEAFFGQGTRLTVV.

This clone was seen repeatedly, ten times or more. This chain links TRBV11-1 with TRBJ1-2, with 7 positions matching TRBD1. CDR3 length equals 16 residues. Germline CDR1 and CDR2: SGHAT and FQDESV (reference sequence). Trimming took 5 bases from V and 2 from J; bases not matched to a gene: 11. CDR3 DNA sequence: TGTGCCAGCAGCCTCTTTCGACAGGGAAGGAACTATGGCTACACCTTC. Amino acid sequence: CASSLFRQGRNYGYTF.

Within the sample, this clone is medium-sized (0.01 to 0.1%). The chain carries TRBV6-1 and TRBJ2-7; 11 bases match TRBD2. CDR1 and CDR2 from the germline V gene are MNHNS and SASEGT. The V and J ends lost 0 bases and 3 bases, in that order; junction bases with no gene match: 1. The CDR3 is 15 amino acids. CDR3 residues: CASSEATSGSYEQYF. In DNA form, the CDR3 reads TGTGCCAGCAGTGAAGCTACTAGCGGGAGCTACGAGCAGTACTTC.

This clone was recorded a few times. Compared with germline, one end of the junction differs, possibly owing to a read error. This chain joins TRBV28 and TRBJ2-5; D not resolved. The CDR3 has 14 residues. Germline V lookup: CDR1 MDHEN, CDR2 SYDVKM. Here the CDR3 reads CASSLRFLEDTQYF. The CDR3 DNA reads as TGTGCCAGCAGTTTAAGGTTCCTCGAAGATACCCAGTACTTC.

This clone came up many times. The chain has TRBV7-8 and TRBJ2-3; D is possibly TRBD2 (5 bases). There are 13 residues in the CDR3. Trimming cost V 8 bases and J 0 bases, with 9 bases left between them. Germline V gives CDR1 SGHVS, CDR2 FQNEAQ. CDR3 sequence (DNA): TGTGCCAGCGGCCCTAGCAGCACAGATACGCAGTATTTT. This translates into CASGPSSTDTQYF.

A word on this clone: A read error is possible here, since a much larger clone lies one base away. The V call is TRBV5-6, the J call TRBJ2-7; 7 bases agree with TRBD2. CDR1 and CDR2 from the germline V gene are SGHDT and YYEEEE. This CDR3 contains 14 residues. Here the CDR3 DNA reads TGTGCCAACAGCTTGAGTGGGAGGGCCTACGAGCAGTACTTC. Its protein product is CANSLSGRAYEQYF.

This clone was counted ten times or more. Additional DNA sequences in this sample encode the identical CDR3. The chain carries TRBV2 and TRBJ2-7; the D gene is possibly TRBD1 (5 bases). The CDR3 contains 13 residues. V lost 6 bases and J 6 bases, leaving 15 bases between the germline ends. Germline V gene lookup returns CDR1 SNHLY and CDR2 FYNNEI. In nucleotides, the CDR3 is TGTGCCAGCAGGACAGTATCGTCATTCGAGCAGTACTTC. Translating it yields CASRTVSSFEQYF. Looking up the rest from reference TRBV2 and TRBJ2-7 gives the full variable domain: EPEVTQTPSHQVTQMGQEVILRCVPISNHLYFYWYRQILGQKVEFLVSFYNNEISEKSEIFDDQFSVERPDGSNFTLKIRSTKLEDSAMYFCASRTVSSFEQYFGPGTRLTVT.